One sample yielded the 6 T cell receptor beta chains listed below, sequenced in a study of T cells in localized non-small cell lung cancer. Clones were read by immunoSEQ multiplex PCR, and TCRdb kept only the in-frame ones, dropping some. In the table there are 1,500 to 2,000 clones, 20% to 25% of which are singletons. The starting material was normal lung tissue next to the tumor, obtained before any cancer treatment. All receptors derive from a man aged 18 to 49 with stage I lung adenocarcinoma.

This clone is categorized as medium-sized. The rearrangement links TRBV11-3 to TRBJ1-6; 9 bases align to TRBD1. The J segment lost 9 bases and the V segment lost 5 bases, leaving 5 bases of the junction unmatched. Germline V lookup: CDR1 SGHNT, CDR2 YENEEA. This CDR3 comprises 14 residues. CDR3: CASSRGTGSSPLHF. The CDR3 DNA follows: TGTGCCAGCAGCCGAGGGACAGGGAGTTCACCCCTCCACTTT.

In its sample, this clone was seen a few times. The chain carries TRBV19 and TRBJ1-1; the match to TRBD1 covers 10 bases. The CDR3 consists of 15 residues. J was trimmed by 0 bases and V by 7 bases; bases with no gene match: 5. CDR1 LNHDA and CDR2 SQIVND come from the germline V gene (reference sequence). The CDR3 region is CASMGQGNMNTEAFF. The CDR3 bases are TGTGCCAGTATGGGACAGGGGAACATGAACACTGAAGCTTTCTTT. The entire variable domain, with the rest obtained from reference TRBV19 and TRBJ1-1, is as follows: DGGITQSPKYLFRKEGQNVTLSCEQNLNHDAMYWYRQDPGQGLRLIYYSQIVNDFQKGDIAEGYSVSREKKESFPLTVTSAQKNPTAFYLCASMGQGNMNTEAFFGQGTRLTVV.

This rearrangement joins TRBV25-1 to TRBJ1-5; D unclear. This CDR3 has 13 amino acids. Germline V gene sequence: CDR1 MGHDK, CDR2 SYGVNS. Trimming removed 2 bases from V and 3 bases from J, with 5 bases in between. In DNA, the CDR3 is TGTGCCAGCAGTGAAGGAAACAATCAGCCCCAGCATTTT. It yields the protein CASSEGNNQPQHF.

This sequence joins TRBV19 and TRBJ2-3; either TRBD1 or TRBD2 may supply D (5 bases each). In germline, CDR1 is LNHDA, CDR2 SQIVND (reference sequence). V was shortened by 5 bases and J by 1 base, with 7 bases between the two germline ends. The CDR3 has 13 amino acids. The CDR3 region has the DNA TGTGCCAGTAGTCTGGGGGGCACAGATACGCAGTATTTT. Protein: CASSLGGTDTQYF.

This clone is deemed medium-sized (0.01 to 0.1%). As DNA, the CDR3 is TGTGCCAGCAGCGAGGGACAGGGGGAAACAGATACGCAGTATTTT. It encodes CASSEGQGETDTQYF. The rearrangement links TRBV6-8 to TRBJ2-3; 11 bases match TRBD1. The trim removed 6 bases at V and 3 bases at J, leaving 5 bases unmatched. The germline V gene encodes CDR1 MNHGY and CDR2 SAAAGT. This CDR3 is 15 amino acids long.

This clone is medium-sized within its sample. The chain recombines TRBV11-3 with TRBJ2-7; 8 nucleotides agree with TRBD1. Trimming cost V 3 bases and J 4 bases; bases outside gene matches: 5. This CDR3 has 14 amino acids. Germline V gene lookup returns CDR1 SGHNT and CDR2 YENEEA. CDR3 nucleotides: TGTGCCAGCAGCTTCGGACAGGGACGTTACGAGCAGTACTTC. Protein: CASSFGQGRYEQYF.